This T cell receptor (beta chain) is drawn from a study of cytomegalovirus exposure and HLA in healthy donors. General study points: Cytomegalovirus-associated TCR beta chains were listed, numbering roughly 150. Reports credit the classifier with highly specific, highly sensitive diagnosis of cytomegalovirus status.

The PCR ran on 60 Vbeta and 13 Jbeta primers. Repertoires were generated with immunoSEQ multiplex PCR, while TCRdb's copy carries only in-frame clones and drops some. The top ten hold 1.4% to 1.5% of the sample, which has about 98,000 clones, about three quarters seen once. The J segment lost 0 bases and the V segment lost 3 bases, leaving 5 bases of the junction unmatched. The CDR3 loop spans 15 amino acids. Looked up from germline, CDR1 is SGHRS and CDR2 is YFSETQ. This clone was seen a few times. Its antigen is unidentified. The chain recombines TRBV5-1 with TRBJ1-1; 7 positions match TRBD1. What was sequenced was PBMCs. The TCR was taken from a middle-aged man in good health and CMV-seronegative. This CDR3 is CASSWGQTMNTEAFF. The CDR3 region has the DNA TGCGCCAGCAGCTGGGGACAGACCATGAACACTGAAGCTTTCTTT. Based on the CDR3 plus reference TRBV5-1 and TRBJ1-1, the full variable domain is KAGVTQTPRYLIKTRGQQVTLSCSPISGHRSVSWYQQTPGQGLQFLFEYFSETQRNKGNFPGRFSGRQFSNSRSEMNVSTLELGDSALYLCASSWGQTMNTEAFFGQGTRLTVV.